These 14 T cell receptor beta chains share one sample of origin, sequenced in a study of T cell therapy after organ transplantation. The data were produced by immunoSEQ multiplex PCR, yet TCRdb's version contains in-frame clones alone and is incomplete. This table holds over 45,000 clones, about 94% found once. These receptors' antigens are unknown. The sequences come from CD8+ T cells from blood, collected before autologous CMV-specific T cell therapy. The receptor set was obtained from a human patient who had received a solid organ transplant and had CMV disease.

V gene TRBV27 combines with J gene TRBJ1-2; D may be TRBD1 (6 bases). CDR3 length: 13 residues. V lost 3 bases and J 4 bases, leaving 9 bases between the germline ends. The germline CDR1 and CDR2 sequences are MNHEY and SMNVEV (reference sequence). CDR3 nucleotide sequence: TGTGCCAGCAGTTTCAGGGGAAGCTATGGCTACACCTTC. Translation: CASSFRGSYGYTF.

This clone appeared once. The chain links TRBV6-5 to TRBJ2-1, with D unresolved. Germline CDR1 reads MNHEY; CDR2 reads SVGAGI. The CDR3 runs to 13 residues. V was trimmed by 0 bases and J by 4 bases, leaving 4 bases between them. The CDR3 loop is CASSYSGYNEQFF. The CDR3 DNA follows: TGTGCCAGCAGTTACTCGGGTTACAATGAGCAGTTCTTC.

This chain joins TRBV7-9 and TRBJ2-1, with 11 positions matching TRBD2. The CDR3 runs to 16 residues. Germline CDR1 SEHNR, CDR2 FQNEAQ (reference sequence). J lost 4 bases, V lost 5 bases, and 7 bases had no gene match. CDR3 sequence: CASSDASGGIYNEQFF. The CDR3 coding sequence is TGTGCCAGCAGCGACGCTAGCGGGGGGATTTACAATGAGCAGTTCTTC.

The chain is built from TRBV6-5 and TRBJ2-3; 7 bases fit TRBD2. Per germline, CDR1 MNHEY and CDR2 SVGAGI. The CDR3 totals 13 residues. The junction had 2 bases not matched to a gene; V was cut back by 5 bases and J by 3 bases. The CDR3 region has the DNA TGTGCCAGCAGTGCCGGGGGGACAGATACGCAGTATTTT. Translated, it gives CASSAGGTDTQYF.

The chain joins TRBV2 to TRBJ2-3; 7 positions agree with TRBD1. V lost 5 bases to trimming and J lost 4 bases; unmatched junction nucleotides: 9. The CDR3 has 15 residues. Germline V gene data show CDR1 as SNHLY and CDR2 as FYNNEI. The CDR3 here is CASSSRRQGADTQYF. CDR3 DNA: TGTGCCAGCAGTTCTCGGCGCCAGGGGGCAGATACGCAGTATTTT. Together with reference TRBV2 and TRBJ2-3, the CDR3 gives the full variable domain: EPEVTQTPSHQVTQMGQEVILRCVPISNHLYFYWYRQILGQKVEFLVSFYNNEISEKSEIFDDQFSVERPDGSNFTLKIRSTKLEDSAMYFCASSSRRQGADTQYFGPGTRLTVL.

The rearrangement uses TRBV18 and TRBJ1-1, with 11 bases identical to TRBD1. The CDR3 loop spans 18 amino acids. The germline V gene has CDR1 KGHSH and CDR2 LQKENI. J lost 3 bases, V lost 2 bases, and 11 bases had no gene match. DNA for the CDR3: TGTGCCAGCTCACCATCCAAGGGACAGGGGGGACGAGACACTGAAGCTTTCTTT. It specifies CASSPSKGQGGRDTEAFF.

The chain combines TRBV4-3 with TRBJ2-3; D is unclear. V shed 3 bases and J shed 3 bases, with 7 bases lying between them. The CDR3 is made up of 13 amino acids. Germline CDR1 LGHNA, CDR2 YSLEER. The chain's CDR3 is CASSQVGTDTQYF. The CDR3 nucleotides are TGCGCCAGCAGCCAGGTGGGGACAGATACGCAGTATTTT.

The rearrangement joins TRBV7-8 to TRBJ1-1, with D perhaps TRBD1 (5 bases). Germline V gives CDR1 SGHVS, CDR2 FQNEAQ. V dropped 4 bases and J dropped 0 bases, with 12 bases sitting between them. The CDR3 extends over 15 amino acids. The CDR3 here is CASSSRDGLNTEAFF. CDR3 coding DNA: TGTGCCAGCAGCTCGCGGGACGGATTGAACACTGAAGCTTTCTTT.

The chain links TRBV5-6 to TRBJ1-5; D not certain. Germline assignment: CDR1 SGHDT and CDR2 YYEEEE. The CDR3 is 12 amino acids. Trimming pared 3 bases from V and 4 bases from J, leaving 5 bases between. The CDR3: CASSSFNQPQHF. CDR3 in DNA: TGTGCCAGCAGCTCATTTAATCAGCCCCAGCATTTT.

V is TRBV7-9 and J is TRBJ1-1; D is unresolved. The CDR3 consists of 14 residues. The V and J ends lost 7 bases and 0 bases respectively, with 12 bases between them. The germline gives CDR1 SEHNR, CDR2 FQNEAQ (reference sequence). DNA of the CDR3: TGTGCCAGCATCTCCGGAGGGATGAACACTGAAGCTTTCTTT. Its protein is CASISGGMNTEAFF.

This chain connects TRBV7-6 to TRBJ2-7; D is possibly TRBD1 or TRBD2 (5 bases each). Germline V gene lookup returns CDR1 SGHVS and CDR2 FNYEAQ. V lost 5 bases, J lost 5 bases, and 13 bases lay in between. There are 13 residues in the CDR3. In DNA, the CDR3 is TGTGCCAGCAGCCTTGACCAGGGACACGAGCAGTACTTC. This codes for CASSLDQGHEQYF.

The rearrangement joins TRBV19 to TRBJ2-7; TRBD1 aligns across 9 bases. The CDR3 contains 14 residues. Germline CDR1 and CDR2: LNHDA and SQIVND (reference sequence). V dropped 6 bases and J dropped 4; count of bases not matched to a gene: 7. CDR3 nucleotide sequence: TGTGCCAGTAGAGCCGGGACAGGGCCTTACGAGCAGTACTTC. It specifies CASRAGTGPYEQYF.

The rearrangement links TRBV9 to TRBJ2-2; perhaps D is TRBD1 or TRBD2 (7 bases each). V was clipped by 4 bases and J by 7 bases, with 17 bases between them. The CDR3 contains 15 residues. Per the germline V gene, CDR1 is SGDLS and CDR2 is YYNGEE. CDR3 residues: CASSTQGGQYGELFF. CDR3 nucleotides: TGTGCCAGCAGCACCCAGGGGGGGCAGTACGGGGAGCTGTTTTTT. The full variable domain, in which reference TRBV9 and TRBJ2-2 provide the parts outside the CDR3, is DSGVTQTPKHLITATGQRVTLRCSPRSGDLSVYWYQQSLDQGLQFLIQYYNGEERAKGNILERFSAQQFPDLHSELNLSSLELGDSALYFCASSTQGGQYGELFFGEGSRLTVL.

V gene TRBV5-3 combines with J gene TRBJ2-5, with 9 bases matching TRBD1. TRBV5-3 is noted as an ORF with a role that remains uncertain. This CDR3 region has 15 residues. V was pared by 5 bases and J by 2 bases, with 7 bases of the junction left unmatched. The CDR3 coding sequence is TGTGCCAGAAGTCCAGACAGGGGGTCGCAAGAGACCCAGTACTTC. Translated, it gives CARSPDRGSQETQYF.